A single T cell receptor beta chain is shown here with its context. The sample comes from a study of blood T cell repertoires in COVID-19. CDR1 and CDR2 from the germline V gene are KGHSH and LQKENI. The CDR3 loop spans 15 amino acids. V dropped 5 bases and J dropped 10 bases, with 18 bases sitting between them. As handled by the study authors: How many nucleated cells were present was estimated from reference gene primer amplification. TCRdb's copy holds only in-frame clones and misses some; the assay was immunoSEQ multiplex PCR. That table furnishes V, J and clone size, whereas the DNA furnished D and trimming. In the table there are approximately 340,000 clones, roughly 89% of which are singletons.

The sequence came from a man in his thirties or forties with COVID-19, enrolled during active disease. Sequences were obtained from peripheral blood. V usage is TRBV18 and J usage is TRBJ1-6; D gene ambiguous. In nucleotides, the CDR3 is TGTGCCAGCTCATCACGGGAGGCATTTGGATCACCCCTCCACTTT. It specifies CASSSREAFGSPLHF.